The 21 T cell receptor beta chains given below trace back to one sample, sequenced in a study of blood T cells in healthy people across ages. Through a sample-barcoded 5' primer and a J-beta primer mix, a second PCR was run for about 6 to 11 cycles. TCRdb processed the 5' RACE reads anew with MiXCR; each CDR3 protein has one entry. The table has about 1.8 million distinct CDR3 sequences, around half seen once. Specimen: blood. The receptor set was obtained from a woman aged 35 to 49 in good health.

The rearrangement joins TRBV14 to TRBJ2-1; D not certain. The CDR3 contains 17 residues. CDR1 and CDR2 from the germline V gene are SGHDN and FVKESK. Trimming stripped 0 bases from V and 3 bases from J, with 15 bases between. CDR3 loop: CASSQDWGVLFYNEQFF. The CDR3 nucleotides are TGTGCCAGCAGCCAAGATTGGGGTGTCCTTTTCTACAATGAGCAGTTCTTC.

This clonotype was seen only once. The genes are TRBV29-1 and TRBJ2-7; D gene unclear. The CDR3 sequence is 13 residues long. Germline CDR1 SQVTM, CDR2 ANQGSEA. V lost 4 bases to trimming and J lost 3 bases, with 13 bases between them. In nucleotides, the CDR3 is TGCAGCGTTGGGACCTCCTCTGACTACGAGCAGTACTTC. Translating it yields CSVGTSSDYEQYF.

This chain joins TRBV12-3 or TRBV12-4 and TRBJ2-3; 7 bases map to TRBD2. V shed 10 bases and J 2 bases; nucleotides not matched to a gene: 3. The CDR3 contains 12 residues. This chain's CDR3 is CATAGVTDTQYF. CDR3 nucleotide sequence: TGTGCCACCGCGGGGGTCACAGATACGCAGTATTTT.

The chain combines TRBV28 with TRBJ2-5; 10 bases line up with TRBD2. The CDR3 covers 18 residues. With 1 base clipped from V and 4 bases from J, the junction kept 12 bases outside the gene matches. CDR1 and CDR2 from the germline V gene are MDHEN and SYDVKM. CDR3 coding DNA: TGTGCCAGCAGTTTATACACAGGACTAGCGGTTGGGGGAGAGACCCAGTACTTC. It yields the protein CASSLYTGLAVGGETQYF.

V gene TRBV6-2 or TRBV6-3 combines with J gene TRBJ2-1; D uncertain. This CDR3 is 12 amino acids long. Trimming shortened V by 5 bases and J by 4 bases, and 6 bases separated the two germline ends. Per germline, CDR1 MNHEY and CDR2 SVGEGT. The chain's CDR3 is CASSTEYNEQFF. CDR3 DNA: TGTGCCAGCAGTACCGAATACAATGAGCAGTTCTTC.

In its sample, this clonotype was seen a few times. This chain links TRBV10-3 with TRBJ2-3; D is uncertain. Trimming removed 0 bases from V and 1 base from J, with 5 bases in between. This CDR3 has 14 amino acids. Germline values: CDR1 ENHRY, CDR2 SYGVKD. DNA for the CDR3: TGTGCCATCAGTGAGTCGCCGGGCACAGATACGCAGTATTTT. It is translated as CAISESPGTDTQYF.

J is TRBJ2-1 and V is TRBV20-1, with D perhaps matching TRBD2 (5 bases). This CDR3 is built from 17 residues. Per germline, CDR1 DFQATT and CDR2 SNEGSKA (reference sequence). V was shortened by 0 bases and J by 1 base, with 16 bases between the two germline ends. Here the CDR3 reads CSARDNGLSGSYNEQFF. As DNA, the CDR3 is TGCAGTGCTAGAGATAACGGCTTGAGCGGATCCTACAATGAGCAGTTCTTC.

The chain has TRBV12-3 or TRBV12-4 and TRBJ1-2; 8 nucleotides match TRBD1. The V segment lost 6 bases and the J segment 3 bases; nucleotides outside the gene matches: 6. This CDR3 region has 14 residues. CDR3 in DNA: TGTGCCAGCAGCCTCCGGACAGGGCACTATGGCTACACCTTC. It specifies CASSLRTGHYGYTF.

J is TRBJ2-6 and V is TRBV5-6, with D maybe TRBD2 (6 bases). Germline CDR1 and CDR2: SGHDT and YYEEEE. Trimming pared 2 bases from V and 4 bases from J, leaving 22 bases between. The CDR3 has 19 residues. CDR3 residues: CASSFTGLPVHGGANVLTF. In DNA, the CDR3 is TGTGCCAGCAGCTTCACGGGACTCCCCGTTCATGGGGGGGCCAACGTCCTGACTTTC.

The chain joins TRBV7-2 to TRBJ2-1, with 9 bases lining up with TRBD1. Germline values: CDR1 SGHTA, CDR2 FQGNSA. The length of the CDR3 is 14 residues. Trimming cost V 3 bases and J 10 bases; bases outside gene matches: 7. The CDR3 loop is CASSFPGQGAEQFF. CDR3 nucleotide sequence: TGTGCCAGCAGCTTCCCGGGACAGGGCGCCGAGCAGTTCTTC.

The rearrangement uses TRBV4-3 and TRBJ1-4, with unresolved D. V gave up 5 bases and J gave up 0 bases, with 10 bases separating them. The germline CDR1 and CDR2 sequences are LGHNA and YSLEER. The CDR3 runs to 15 residues. CDR3 DNA: TGCGCCAGCAGCGTGTGGGATGCAACTAATGAAAAACTGTTTTTT. Residues: CASSVWDATNEKLFF.

This clonotype was found once. The chain couples TRBV20-1 to TRBJ2-1, with 9 bases lining up with TRBD2. J gave up 11 bases and V 3 bases, and 17 bases lay outside the gene matches. From germline, CDR1 is DFQATT and CDR2 SNEGSKA (reference sequence). This CDR3 has 16 residues. The CDR3 DNA follows: TGCAGTGCTAGTGCTAGCGGGGAGGTAATGAAGAGTCAGCAGTTCTTC. This translates into CSASASGEVMKSQQFF.

This clonotype turned up a few times. The chain has TRBV3-1 and TRBJ2-7; 14 bases line up with TRBD2. This CDR3 spans 16 amino acids. V was clipped by 5 bases and J by 3 bases; unmatched bases: 6. CDR1 and CDR2 (germline): LGHDT, YNNKEL (reference sequence). The CDR3 nucleotides are TGTGCCAGCAGCTCCCGACTAGCGGGGGGGCTCTACGAGCAGTACTTC. Amino acids: CASSSRLAGGLYEQYF.

This rearrangement joins TRBV20-1 to TRBJ1-6, with 11 bases fitting TRBD1. The CDR3 is 14 residues long. Germline assignment: CDR1 DFQATT and CDR2 SNEGSKA (reference sequence). The V segment lost 5 bases and the J segment 7 bases; nucleotides outside the gene matches: 4. The chain's CDR3 is CSAQRDRGNSPLHF. CDR3 DNA sequence: TGCAGTGCTCAGCGGGACAGGGGGAATTCACCCCTCCACTTT.

The chain joins TRBV12-3 or TRBV12-4 to TRBJ1-2; TRBD1 is a possible D gene (6 bases). This CDR3 comprises 15 residues. Trimming shortened V by 4 bases and J by 7 bases, and 19 bases separated the two germline ends. The chain's CDR3 is CASSSSRGQGGGYTF. CDR3 sequence (DNA): TGTGCCAGCAGTTCGTCCCGGGGGCAGGGTGGTGGCTACACCTTC.

V and J are TRBV20-1 and TRBJ2-7, with 7 bases matching TRBD2. The junction had 4 bases not matched to a gene; V was cut back by 3 bases and J by 2 bases. Germline assignment: CDR1 DFQATT and CDR2 SNEGSKA (reference sequence). The CDR3 is 13 residues long. The CDR3 DNA sequence: TGCAGTGCTAGCGGGGGGACTACCTACGAGCAGTACTTC. Translating gives CSASGGTTYEQYF.

The gene calls are TRBV7-9 and TRBJ2-1; TRBD1 matches at 7 bases. J lost 8 bases, V lost 0 bases, and 13 bases had no gene match. The CDR3 is 17 residues long. Germline V lookup: CDR1 SEHNR, CDR2 FQNEAQ (reference sequence). The CDR3 spells CASSLAAGTVKGDEQFF. Written as DNA, the CDR3 is TGTGCCAGCAGCTTAGCTGCCGGGACAGTCAAAGGGGATGAGCAGTTCTTC.

This chain connects TRBV6-2 or TRBV6-3 to TRBJ2-3; D unclear. This CDR3 contains 15 residues. Trimming cost V 0 bases and J 3 bases, with 10 bases left between them. The germline CDR1 and CDR2 sequences are MNHEY and SVGEGT. The DNA of the CDR3 is TGTGCCAGCAGTTACTCGATAACAGTGACAGATACGCAGTATTTT. It is translated as CASSYSITVTDTQYF.

V usage is TRBV14 and J usage is TRBJ2-3; unclear D gene. CDR1 SGHDN and CDR2 FVKESK come from the germline V gene. This CDR3 comprises 17 residues. V shed 0 bases and J shed 2 bases, with 15 bases lying between them. As DNA, the CDR3 is TGTGCCAGCAGCCAAGATGGACGGGCCCCACTCACAGATACGCAGTATTTT. It encodes CASSQDGRAPLTDTQYF.

V usage is TRBV11-2 and J usage is TRBJ2-5; TRBD1 might be the D (6 bases). Trimming removed 3 bases from V and 0 bases from J, with 14 bases in between. Germline CDR1 SGHAT, CDR2 FQNNGV. The CDR3 is made up of 16 amino acids. The DNA of the CDR3 is TGTGCCAGCAGCTTGCATCCGAGGACAGACCAAGAGACCCAGTACTTC. It codes for CASSLHPRTDQETQYF.

The V gene is TRBV11-2, the J gene TRBJ2-7, with D perhaps TRBD1 (6 bases). Trimming took off 0 bases at V and 3 bases at J, with 15 bases between the two ends. This CDR3 comprises 16 residues. The germline gives CDR1 SGHAT, CDR2 FQNNGV. CDR3 coding DNA: TGTGCCAGCAGCTTAGATATTAGGGTAGGGGGCTACGAGCAGTACTTC. Protein product: CASSLDIRVGGYEQYF.